These T cell receptor beta chains were read from a single sample in a study of shared clonotypes between healthy human individuals. Libraries were prepared by immunoSEQ multiplex PCR; TCRdb keeps only in-frame clonotypes and omits some of them. The table lists roughly 2.4 million clones, 90% to 97% of them singletons. The sequencing sample was made of naive CD4+ T cells sorted from blood. Receptors were obtained from a man aged 18 to 30 in good health. The CDR3 runs from the conserved cysteine through the conserved F or W. The D gene is left open where the match is weak. Size values are once, few and many counts, or a class for expanded clones, and some rows have none.

D gene	CDR3 length	V gene	J gene	clone size	CDR3 DNA	CDR3 protein
NA	15	TRBV27	TRBJ1-4	NA	TGTGCCAGCAGTAGCCAGGGATTAGGCGATGAAAAACTGTTTTTT	CASSSQGLGDEKLFF
NA	15	TRBV6-5	TRBJ2-3	NA	TGTGCCAGCAGTTACGGGATGGGCAGCACAGATACGCAGTATTTT	CASSYGMGSTDTQYF
TRBD1	15	TRBV2	TRBJ2-5	NA	TGTGCCAGCAGGGCAAGGACAGGGAGCCAAGAGACCCAGTACTTC	CASRARTGSQETQYF
TRBD1	13	TRBV14	TRBJ1-1	NA	TGTGCCAGCAGCCGACAGGGTAACACTGAAGCTTTCTTT	CASSRQGNTEAFF
NA	11	TRBV11-3	TRBJ2-7	NA	TGTGCCAGCAGCTCCGCGGGCGAGCAGTACTTC	CASSSAGEQYF
NA	17	TRBV19	TRBJ2-4	NA	TGTGCCAGTAGTATAGCCCAGGGCCAACTAGCCAAAAACATTCAGTACTTC	CASSIAQGQLAKNIQYF
TRBD2	14	TRBV18	TRBJ2-7	once	TGTGCCAGCTCACCACCCGGCGGGAGCGGGGGTCAGTACTTC	CASSPPGGSGGQYF
TRBD1	17	TRBV12-5	TRBJ1-6	NA	TGTGCTAGTGGTTTGCTGACAGGGGACACCTATAATTCACCCCTCCACTTT	CASGLLTGDTYNSPLHF
NA	14	TRBV7-9	TRBJ2-3	NA	TGTGCCAGCAGCTTAGACAGGGAGACAGATACGCAGTATTTT	CASSLDRETDTQYF
NA	15	TRBV28	TRBJ1-5	NA	TGTGCCACCGCTTCAAGGGGGTATAGCAATCAGCCCCAGCATTTT	CATASRGYSNQPQHF
NA	16	TRBV9	TRBJ2-3	NA	TGTGCCAGCAGCGAACACTCGACTGTGCCAGGAGATACGCAGTATTTT	CASSEHSTVPGDTQYF
NA	13	TRBV10-2	TRBJ2-5	NA	TGCGCCAGCAGTGAACAGGGAGTAGGGGCCCAGTACTTC	CASSEQGVGAQYF
NA	13	TRBV11-3	TRBJ2-1	NA	TGTGCCAGCAGCCTACAGGGTGACAATGAGCAGTTCTTC	CASSLQGDNEQFF
NA	17	TRBV18	TRBJ2-2	NA	TGTGCCAGCTCAAACACCGAAGTATTGGGGAACACCGGGGAGCTGTTTTTT	CASSNTEVLGNTGELFF
TRBD2	15	TRBV2	TRBJ2-1	NA	TGTGCCAGCACCCGACTAGCGGGGGGGTACAATGAGCAGTTCTTC	CASTRLAGGYNEQFF
TRBD1	16	TRBV5-1	TRBJ1-6	NA	TGCGCCAGCAGCTTGGCAGGGGGCCCCTATAATTCACCCCTCCACTTT	CASSLAGGPYNSPLHF
TRBD1	15	TRBV5-1	TRBJ2-7	once	TGCGCCAGCAGCTTGGAGGGGACAGGGATGGGCGAGCAGTACTTC	CASSLEGTGMGEQYF
NA	16	TRBV18	TRBJ2-4	NA	TGTGCCAGCTCACCAAAAACGTCTTCAGGCAAAAACATTCAGTACTTC	CASSPKTSSGKNIQYF
TRBD2	13	TRBV2	TRBJ2-3	NA	TGTGCCAGCAGCGGGAGGGCCGTAGATACGCAGTATTTT	CASSGRAVDTQYF
TRBD1	15	TRBV5-1	TRBJ2-5	NA	TGCGCCAGCAGCTTGGGACAGGGCGGAGGAGAGACCCAGTACTTC	CASSLGQGGGETQYF
NA	16	TRBV7-8	TRBJ2-4	NA	TGTGCCAGCAGCTTAGTGGGACAACTAGCCAAAAACATTCAGTACTTC	CASSLVGQLAKNIQYF
NA	15	TRBV7-6	TRBJ2-1	NA	TGTGCCAGCAGCGCCGGGACCAGCTCCTACAATGAGCAGTTCTTC	CASSAGTSSYNEQFF
TRBD2	16	TRBV7-3	TRBJ2-1	NA	TGTGCCAGCAGCTTATTTCTAGCGGCAACCTACAATGAGCAGTTCTTC	CASSLFLAATYNEQFF
NA	15	TRBV21-1	TRBJ2-7	NA	TGTGCCAGCTTGCTAGAACTAGAAGTCTCGTACGAGCAGTACTTC	CASLLELEVSYEQYF
NA	15	TRBV28	TRBJ1-5	NA	TGTGCCAGCAGCTGGGGGCAGGTGGATAATCAGCCCCAGCATTTT	CASSWGQVDNQPQHF
TRBD2	16	TRBV7-9	TRBJ2-1	NA	TGTGCCAGCAGCAAGGGACTAGCGGGAGTGTACAATGAGCAGTTCTTC	CASSKGLAGVYNEQFF
NA	14	TRBV5-1	TRBJ2-5	NA	TGCGCCAGCAGCGTCGGGACTCCACAAGAGACCCAGTACTTC	CASSVGTPQETQYF
NA	15	TRBV27	TRBJ1-4	NA	TGTGCCAGCAGTCCGAGGGGGGCCTTAAATGAAAAACTGTTTTTT	CASSPRGALNEKLFF
TRBD1	14	TRBV6-1	TRBJ1-1	NA	TGTGCCAGCAGTGAAACGACAGGGGGCACTGAAGCTTTCTTT	CASSETTGGTEAFF
NA	15	TRBV10-2	TRBJ2-3	NA	TGCGCCAGTTGCGGGACGCGGACGGGAACAGATACGCAGTATTTT	CASCGTRTGTDTQYF
NA	10	TRBV5-8	TRBJ2-3	NA	TGTGCCTTGGGGAGGGATACGCAGTATTTT	CALGRDTQYF
NA	13	TRBV6-5	TRBJ1-1	NA	TGTGCCAGCAGTAGACCAGGGATCACTGAAGCTTTCTTT	CASSRPGITEAFF
NA	13	TRBV5-1	TRBJ2-7	NA	TGCGCCAGCAGCTTTCAGGACAGATGGGCGCAGTACTTC	CASSFQDRWAQYF
NA	17	TRBV5-1	TRBJ2-3	NA	TGCGCCAGCAGCATAAGGGGGCTAGCGGCATTCGGAGATACGCAGTATTTT	CASSIRGLAAFGDTQYF
NA	16	TRBV11-2	TRBJ1-2	NA	TGTGCCAGCAGCTTAGTGGCCCGGGGCCTCCACTATGGCTACACCTTC	CASSLVARGLHYGYTF
NA	15	TRBV5-1	TRBJ2-1	NA	TGCGCCAGCAGCTTAGAAAGGGGACCTTACAATGAGCAGTTCTTC	CASSLERGPYNEQFF
NA	13	TRBV15	TRBJ2-1	NA	TGTGCCACCAGCAGAGACGTATACAATGAGCAGTTCTTC	CATSRDVYNEQFF
TRBD2	16	TRBV27	TRBJ2-7	NA	TGTGCCAGCAGTCCTCTGACTAGCGGGAGGGCGGCCGAGCAGTACTTC	CASSPLTSGRAAEQYF
TRBD2	15	TRBV5-4	TRBJ2-7	NA	TGTGCCAGCAGCTTGGTGGCTAGCGGCTACTACGAGCAGTACTTC	CASSLVASGYYEQYF
TRBD2	13	TRBV7-2	TRBJ2-7	NA	TGTGCCAGCAGCATTAGCGGGGGATACGAGCAGTACTTC	CASSISGGYEQYF
TRBD1	13	TRBV28	TRBJ2-5	once	TGTGCCAGCAGTTTAAGGGGGCGAGAGACCCAGTACTTC	CASSLRGRETQYF
NA	15	TRBV5-1	TRBJ2-3	NA	TGCGCCAGCAGCTTGGAAGGGGTGCGGACAGATACGCAGTATTTT	CASSLEGVRTDTQYF
TRBD1	15	TRBV7-2	TRBJ1-5	NA	TGTGCCAGCAGCTTAGGACAGGGGATGAATCAGCCCCAGCATTTT	CASSLGQGMNQPQHF
NA	11	TRBV7-9	TRBJ2-7	NA	TGTGCCAGCAGTACCATGGGGGAGCAGTACTTC	CASSTMGEQYF
NA	16	TRBV5-1	TRBJ1-1	NA	TGCGCCAGCAGCTTGGTTACAGGGAGGGGCAACACTGAAGCTTTCTTT	CASSLVTGRGNTEAFF
NA	12	TRBV7-2	TRBJ2-3	NA	TGTGCCAGCAGCTTCCCAGGAATTACGCAGTATTTT	CASSFPGITQYF
NA	15	TRBV6-5	TRBJ1-4	once	TGTGCCAGCAGTTACAAGCGAGCGGGCGCGGGGGAACTGTTTTTT	CASSYKRAGAGELFF
TRBD2	16	TRBV28	TRBJ2-1	NA	TGTGCCAGCCCTCCTTTAGCGGGGGAAGCCTACAATGAGCAGTTCTTC	CASPPLAGEAYNEQFF
NA	17	TRBV28	TRBJ1-1	NA	TGTGCCAGCAGTTTCGAGAGGGCAGGGAGAGGGAACACTGAAGCTTTCTTT	CASSFERAGRGNTEAFF
NA	13	TRBV19	TRBJ2-2	NA	TGTGCCAGTAATCAGGAGTACACCGGGGAGCTGTTTTTT	CASNQEYTGELFF
NA	13	TRBV29-1	TRBJ1-3	NA	TGCAGCGTTGTGGGAACGCGGCCCAACACCATATATTTT	CSVVGTRPNTIYF
NA	16	TRBV7-2	TRBJ1-2	NA	TGTGCCAGCAGCCGGGTTAGTGGGACACCCGACTATGGCTACACCTTC	CASSRVSGTPDYGYTF
NA	14	TRBV7-9	TRBJ1-5	NA	TGTGCCAGCAGCCCCAGCAAAAGCAATCAGCCCCAGCATTTT	CASSPSKSNQPQHF
NA	13	TRBV5-1	TRBJ1-1	NA	TGCGCCAGCAGCCCGCGGACAGTAACTGAAGCTTTCTTT	CASSPRTVTEAFF